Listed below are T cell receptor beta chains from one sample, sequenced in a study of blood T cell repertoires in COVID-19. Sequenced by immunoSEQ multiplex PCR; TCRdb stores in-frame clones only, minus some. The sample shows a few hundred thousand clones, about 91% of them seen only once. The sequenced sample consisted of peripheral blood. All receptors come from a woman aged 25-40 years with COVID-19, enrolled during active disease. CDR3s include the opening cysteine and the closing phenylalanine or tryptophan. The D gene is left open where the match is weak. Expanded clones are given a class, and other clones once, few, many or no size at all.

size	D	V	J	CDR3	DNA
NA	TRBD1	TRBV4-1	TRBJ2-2	CASSQDSGQPYTGELFF	TGCGCCAGCAGCCAAGATTCGGGACAGCCATACACCGGGGAGCTGTTTTTT
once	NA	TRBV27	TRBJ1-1	CASSLNLGGFGNTEAFF	TGTGCCAGCAGTTTAAATCTGGGGGGATTTGGGAACACTGAAGCTTTCTTT
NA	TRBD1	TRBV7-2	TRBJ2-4	CASSLTGGSGKNIQYF	TGTGCCAGCAGCTTGACAGGGGGCAGCGGCAAAAACATTCAGTACTTC
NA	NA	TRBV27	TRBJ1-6	CASSLSAGVTYNSPLHF	TGTGCCAGCAGTTTATCGGCGGGAGTAACCTATAATTCACCCCTCCACTTT
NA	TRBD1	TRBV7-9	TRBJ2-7	CASSPGTGFVGEQYF	TGTGCCAGCAGTCCCGGGACAGGGTTCGTCGGGGAGCAGTACTTC
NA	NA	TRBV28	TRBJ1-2	CASSLSYIPQGRYGYTF	TGTGCCAGCAGTTTATCCTACATACCACAGGGACGCTATGGCTACACCTTC
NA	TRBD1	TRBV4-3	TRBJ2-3	CASSRQGSSTDTQYF	TGCGCCAGCAGCCGACAGGGATCTAGCACAGATACGCAGTATTTT
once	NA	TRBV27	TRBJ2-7	CASSLLGQGNGPRSEQYF	TGTGCCAGCAGTTTATTGGGTCAGGGAAACGGCCCGCGTTCCGAGCAGTACTTC
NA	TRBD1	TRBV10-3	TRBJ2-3	CAIRDRAADTQYF	TGTGCCATCAGGGACAGGGCGGCAGATACGCAGTATTTT
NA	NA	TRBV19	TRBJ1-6	CASGARNSPLHF	TGTGCCAGTGGGGCGCGAAATTCACCCCTCCACTTT
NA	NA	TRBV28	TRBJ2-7	CASQIEGFTEQYF	TGTGCCAGCCAGATAGAGGGATTTACGGAGCAGTACTTC
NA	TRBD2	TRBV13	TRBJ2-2	CASSLRVGGAAGELFF	TGTGCCAGCAGCTTACGCGTCGGGGGGGCCGCCGGGGAGCTGTTTTTT
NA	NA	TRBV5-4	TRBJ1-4	CASSLSQGNEKLFF	TGTGCCAGCAGCTTGTCTCAGGGCAACGAAAAACTGTTTTTT
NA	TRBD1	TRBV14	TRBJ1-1	CASSRRQGTEAFF	TGTGCCAGCAGCAGACGACAGGGCACTGAAGCTTTCTTT
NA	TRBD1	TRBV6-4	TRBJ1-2	CASSPTDRDPYGYTF	TGTGCCAGCAGCCCCACCGACAGGGACCCCTATGGCTACACCTTC
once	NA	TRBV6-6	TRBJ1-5	CASSPRDQPQHF	TGTGCCAGCAGTCCCCGAGATCAGCCCCAGCATTTT
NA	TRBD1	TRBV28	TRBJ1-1	CASILGSQGDISEAFF	TGTGCCAGCATTCTTGGGTCCCAGGGGGATATTAGTGAAGCTTTCTTT
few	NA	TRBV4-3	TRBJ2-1	CASSQADRDNEQFF	TGCGCCAGCAGCCAAGCAGACAGAGACAATGAGCAGTTCTTC
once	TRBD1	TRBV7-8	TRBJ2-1	CASSEDRGGEQFF	TGTGCCAGCAGCGAGGACAGGGGGGGTGAGCAGTTCTTC
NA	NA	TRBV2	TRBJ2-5	CASSRQPGPETQYF	TGTGCCAGCAGTCGACAGCCCGGCCCAGAGACCCAGTACTTC
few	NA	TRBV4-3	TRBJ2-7	CASSQDRAYEQYF	TGCGCCAGCAGCCAAGACAGGGCCTACGAGCAGTACTTC
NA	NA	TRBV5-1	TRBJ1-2	CASSLAGVDGYTF	TGCGCCAGCAGCTTGGCAGGGGTGGATGGCTACACCTTC
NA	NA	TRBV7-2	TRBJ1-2	CASSLSAVAVGYTF	TGTGCCAGCAGCTTAAGCGCGGTGGCGGTAGGCTACACCTTC
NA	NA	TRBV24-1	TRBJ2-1	CATSGRGGGGYEQFF	TGTGCCACCAGTGGTAGGGGTGGAGGGGGCTATGAGCAGTTCTTC
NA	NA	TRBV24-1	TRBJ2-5	CATSAAEGPAAETQYF	TGTGCCACCAGTGCTGCGGAGGGCCCGGCGGCCGAGACCCAGTACTTC
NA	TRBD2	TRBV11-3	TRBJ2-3	CASSPGLAGEVGTDTQYF	TGTGCCAGCAGCCCGGGACTAGCGGGGGAAGTGGGCACAGATACGCAGTATTTT
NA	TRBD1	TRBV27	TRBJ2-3	CASRLQGTDTQYF	TGTGCCAGCAGATTACAGGGGACAGATACGCAGTATTTT
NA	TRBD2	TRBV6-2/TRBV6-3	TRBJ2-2	CASSVLAGGDTGELFF	TGTGCCAGCAGTGTCCTAGCGGGAGGGGACACCGGGGAGCTGTTTTTT
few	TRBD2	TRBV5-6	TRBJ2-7	CASSDLTSGGSYEQYF	TGTGCCAGCAGTGATCTGACTAGCGGGGGGTCCTACGAGCAGTACTTC
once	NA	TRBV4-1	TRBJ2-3	CASSQSGGDGDTQYF	TGCGCCAGCAGCCAATCAGGCGGGGATGGAGATACGCAGTATTTT
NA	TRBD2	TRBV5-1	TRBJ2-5	CASGMGTSGQETQYF	TGCGCCAGCGGTATGGGGACTAGCGGACAAGAGACCCAGTACTTC
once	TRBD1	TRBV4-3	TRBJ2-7	CASSLRRQGSYEQYF	TGCGCCAGCAGCTTAAGACGACAGGGCTCCTACGAGCAGTACTTC
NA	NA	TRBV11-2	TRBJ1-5	CASSLGGGQPQHF	TGTGCCAGCAGCTTAGGAGGGGGTCAGCCCCAGCATTTT
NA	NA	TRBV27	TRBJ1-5	CASTPLGGSNQPQHF	TGTGCCAGCACCCCCCTCGGGGGTAGCAATCAGCCCCAGCATTTT
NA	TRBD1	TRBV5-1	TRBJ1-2	CASSVTPGQGFGYTF	TGCGCCAGCAGCGTTACACCGGGACAGGGTTTCGGCTACACCTTC
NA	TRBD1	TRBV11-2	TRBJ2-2	CASSLGTGGRTGELFF	TGTGCCAGCAGCTTAGGAACAGGGGGTAGGACCGGGGAGCTGTTTTTT
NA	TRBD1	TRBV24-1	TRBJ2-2	CATSDYRGVTGELFF	TGTGCCACCAGTGATTACAGGGGAGTAACCGGGGAGCTGTTTTTT
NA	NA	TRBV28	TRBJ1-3	CASSSSEDRLSGNTIYF	TGTGCCAGCAGTTCTTCTGAAGACAGGCTCTCTGGAAACACCATATATTTT
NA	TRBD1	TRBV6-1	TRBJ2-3	CASSEKRLQGSSTDTQYF	TGTGCCAGCAGTGAGAAACGACTACAGGGGTCTAGCACAGATACGCAGTATTTT
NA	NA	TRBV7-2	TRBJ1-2	CASSSRGQPVGYGYTF	TGTGCCAGCAGCTCAAGAGGACAGCCAGTTGGCTATGGCTACACCTTC
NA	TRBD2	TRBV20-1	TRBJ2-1	CSASVPSGGVGGEQFF	TGCAGTGCTAGTGTCCCTAGCGGGGGGGTGGGTGGTGAGCAGTTCTTC
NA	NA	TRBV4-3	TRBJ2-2	CASSQDMVSRVVAGELFF	TGCGCCAGCAGCCAAGATATGGTTTCGAGGGTCGTCGCCGGGGAGCTGTTTTTT
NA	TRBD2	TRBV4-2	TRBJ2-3	CASSQEGLAGGPDTQYF	TGTGCCAGCAGCCAAGAGGGACTAGCGGGGGGGCCAGATACGCAGTATTTT
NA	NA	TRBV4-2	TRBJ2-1	CASSQSKDSYNEQFF	TGTGCCAGCAGCCAATCTAAGGACAGCTACAATGAGCAGTTCTTC
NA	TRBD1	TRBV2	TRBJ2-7	CASRTGSSYEQYF	TGTGCCAGCAGGACAGGGAGCTCCTACGAGCAGTACTTC
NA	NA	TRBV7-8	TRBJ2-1	CASSFEDGTYNEQFF	TGTGCCAGCAGCTTTGAGGACGGGACCTACAATGAGCAGTTCTTC
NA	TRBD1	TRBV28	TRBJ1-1	CASSGTGINTEAFF	TGTGCCAGCAGCGGGACAGGGATCAACACTGAAGCTTTCTTT
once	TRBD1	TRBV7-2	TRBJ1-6	CASSWTGDNSPLHF	TGTGCCAGCAGCTGGACAGGGGATAATTCACCCCTCCACTTT
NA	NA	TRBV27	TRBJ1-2	CASRSQGTGYTF	TGTGCCAGCAGATCACAGGGAACTGGCTACACCTTC
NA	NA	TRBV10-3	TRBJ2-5	CAISERGQETQYF	TGTGCCATCAGTGAGCGGGGTCAAGAGACCCAGTACTTC
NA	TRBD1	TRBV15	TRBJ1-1	CATSRSGTVDTEAFF	TGTGCCACCAGCAGATCCGGGACAGTTGACACTGAAGCTTTCTTT
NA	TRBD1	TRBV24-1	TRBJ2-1	CATSASRTGRSYNEQFF	TGTGCCACCAGTGCCTCCCGGACAGGACGCTCCTACAATGAGCAGTTCTTC
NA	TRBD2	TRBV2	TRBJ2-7	CASSEERGAPYEQYF	TGTGCCAGCAGCGAAGAGCGGGGGGCTCCCTACGAGCAGTACTTC
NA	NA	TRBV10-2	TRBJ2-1	CASSDLVEYSYNEQFF	TGCGCCAGCAGTGATTTGGTCGAGTACTCCTACAATGAGCAGTTCTTC
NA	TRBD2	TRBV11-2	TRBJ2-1	CASSPSSGSRWAEQFF	TGTGCCAGCAGCCCATCTAGCGGGAGTAGGTGGGCTGAGCAGTTCTTC
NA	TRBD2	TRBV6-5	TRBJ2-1	CASSYSLAGSGEQFF	TGTGCCAGCAGTTACTCACTAGCGGGGTCCGGGGAGCAGTTCTTC
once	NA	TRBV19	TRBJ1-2	CASSITYGYTF	TGTGCCAGTAGTATTACTTATGGCTACACCTTC